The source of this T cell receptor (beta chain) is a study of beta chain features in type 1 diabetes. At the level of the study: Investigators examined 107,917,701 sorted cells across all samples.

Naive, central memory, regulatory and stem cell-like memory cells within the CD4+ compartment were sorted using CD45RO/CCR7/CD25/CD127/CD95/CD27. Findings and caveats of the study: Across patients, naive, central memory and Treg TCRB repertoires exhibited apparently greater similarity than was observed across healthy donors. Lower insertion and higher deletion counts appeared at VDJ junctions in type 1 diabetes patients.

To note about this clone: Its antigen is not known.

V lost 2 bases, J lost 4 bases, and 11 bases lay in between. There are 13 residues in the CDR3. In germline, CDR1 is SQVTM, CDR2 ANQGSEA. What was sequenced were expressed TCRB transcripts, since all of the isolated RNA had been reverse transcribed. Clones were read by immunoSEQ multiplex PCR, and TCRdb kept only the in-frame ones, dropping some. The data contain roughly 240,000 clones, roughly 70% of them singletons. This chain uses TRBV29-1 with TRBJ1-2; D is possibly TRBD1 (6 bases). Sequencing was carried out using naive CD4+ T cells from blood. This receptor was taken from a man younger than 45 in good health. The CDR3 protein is CSVERQGSYGYTF. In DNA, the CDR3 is TGCAGCGTTGAACGGCAGGGGAGCTATGGCTACACCTTC.